This T cell receptor beta chain was recorded in a study of blood T cell repertoires in COVID-19. Study as a whole: Acute-phase and convalescent COVID-19 samples originated in the United States, Italy and Spain.

TCRdb keeps only in-frame clones here, not all; method: immunoSEQ multiplex PCR. Here the sample spans over 250,000 clones, more than 90% being singletons. A remark on this clone: Within the sample, other DNA sequences also encode this same CDR3.

Trimming took off 1 base at V and 1 base at J, with 5 bases between the two ends. CDR3 size: 13 residues. Germline V gene data show CDR1 as GTSNPN and CDR2 as SVGIG (reference sequence). Specimen: PBMCs or T cells enriched from blood (not recorded which). The chain recombines TRBV30 with TRBJ1-5, with D possibly TRBD1 on 5 matching bases. This receptor was identified in a man aged 60 to 75 who had recovered from COVID-19. DNA for the CDR3: TGTGCCTGGAGTGGACAGAGCAATCAGCCCCAGCATTTT. Protein: CAWSGQSNQPQHF.